This TCR beta chain was sequenced during a study of cytomegalovirus exposure and HLA in healthy donors. Overall study results and limits: Later analysis associated a missense DCLRE1C variant with TCR beta V- and J-gene trimming. Later analysis suggested links between common viral pathogens and several top significant clusters.

Of note for this clone: Its antigen remains unknown. The sample has other DNA sequences that encode this CDR3 too.

This CDR3 spans 10 amino acids. The germline V gene encodes CDR1 MNHNS and CDR2 SASEGT. The V end was cut by 8 bases, the J end by 10 bases, with 11 bases between. It was with 60 Vbeta and 13 Jbeta primers that the PCR ran. The repertoire was sequenced with immunoSEQ multiplex PCR; TCRdb's copy has only in-frame clones and lacks some. Of about 130,000 clones listed, 74% are singletons. V usage is TRBV6-1 and J usage is TRBJ1-1, with D maybe TRBD1 (6 bases). The sequence came from a male donor in good health and CMV-seronegative. Source material: PBMCs. The CDR3 nucleotides read TGTGCCAGCGGACAAGGGGGAGCTTTCTTT. Protein product: CASGQGGAFF.